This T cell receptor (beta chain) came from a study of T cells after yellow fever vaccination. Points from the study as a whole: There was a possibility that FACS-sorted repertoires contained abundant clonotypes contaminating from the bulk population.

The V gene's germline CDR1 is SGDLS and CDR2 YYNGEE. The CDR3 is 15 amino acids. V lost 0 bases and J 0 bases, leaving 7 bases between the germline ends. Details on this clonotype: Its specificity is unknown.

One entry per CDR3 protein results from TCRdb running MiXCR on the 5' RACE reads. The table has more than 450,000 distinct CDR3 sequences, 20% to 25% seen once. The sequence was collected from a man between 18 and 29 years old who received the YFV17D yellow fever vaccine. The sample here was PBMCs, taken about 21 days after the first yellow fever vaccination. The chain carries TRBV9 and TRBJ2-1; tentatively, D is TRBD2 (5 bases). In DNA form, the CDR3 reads TGTGCCAGCAGCGTAGCCGGGGACTCCTACAATGAGCAGTTCTTC. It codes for CASSVAGDSYNEQFF.